The clone carrying this TCR beta chain was recorded a few times. Assay: immunoSEQ multiplex PCR; the TCRdb copy retains only in-frame clones and omits some. The repertoire holds about 330,000 clones, with 75% to 90% as singletons. Participant age was roughly 18 to 100 years, and participants resided in 24 US areas. Assignment of participants to cohorts was predicated upon participant-reported clinical history. The CDR3 has 14 amino acids. Between the trimmed V and J ends, which lost 3 bases and 1 base, there was a span of 10 bases. Germline lookup yields CDR1 SGHRS and CDR2 YFSETQ. The data belong to a study of blood T cell repertoires in COVID-19.

Sequenced material: PBMCs or T cells enriched from blood (not recorded which). The origin of this receptor is a man in his thirties or forties who had recovered from COVID-19. The chain has TRBV5-1 and TRBJ2-5, with D possibly matching TRBD1 (6 bases). CDR3 in amino acids: CASSSQGPQETQYF. CDR3 nucleotides: TGCGCCAGCAGCTCCCAGGGGCCCCAAGAGACCCAGTACTTC.